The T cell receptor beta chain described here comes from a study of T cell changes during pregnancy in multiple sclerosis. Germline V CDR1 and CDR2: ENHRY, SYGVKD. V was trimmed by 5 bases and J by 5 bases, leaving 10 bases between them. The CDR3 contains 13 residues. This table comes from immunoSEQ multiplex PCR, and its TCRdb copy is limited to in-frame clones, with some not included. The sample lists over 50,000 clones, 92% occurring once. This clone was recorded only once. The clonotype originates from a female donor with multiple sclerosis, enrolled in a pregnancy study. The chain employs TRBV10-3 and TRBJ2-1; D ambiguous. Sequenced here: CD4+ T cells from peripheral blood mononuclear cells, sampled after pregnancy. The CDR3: CAISRPGNNEQFF. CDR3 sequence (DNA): TGTGCCATCAGTAGACCAGGAAACAATGAGCAGTTCTTC.